The 29 T cell receptor beta chains below all came from one sample that was sequenced in a study of blood T cell repertoires in COVID-19. The assay was immunoSEQ multiplex PCR, and TCRdb's table has in-frame clones only and misses some. The sample has under 300,000 clones, 88% seen once. The specimen was peripheral blood. The receptors originated from a woman aged 25 to 39 with acute or convalescent COVID-19.

The CDR3 DNA follows: TGTGCCAGCAGCTCCCACGGGCAGGGAGGCGGCTCACCCCTCCACTTT. This sequence encodes CASSSHGQGGGSPLHF. V and J are TRBV5-6 and TRBJ1-6; tentatively, D is TRBD1 (5 bases). Trimming removed 3 bases from V and 10 bases from J, with 20 bases in between. From germline, CDR1 is SGHDT and CDR2 YYEEEE. This CDR3 comprises 16 residues.

The V call is TRBV9, the J call TRBJ1-1, with 7 bases that match TRBD1. Germline V CDR1 and CDR2: SGDLS, YYNGEE. With V trimmed by 0 bases and J by 2 bases, 7 bases remained unmatched. The CDR3 contains 16 residues. The CDR3 reads CASSVGSGQLNTEAFF. DNA of the CDR3: TGTGCCAGCAGCGTAGGCTCGGGACAGTTAAACACTGAAGCTTTCTTT.

This clone was seen just once. The V and J genes are TRBV7-2 and TRBJ1-1, with D possibly TRBD1 on 6 matching bases. Germline CDR1 reads SGHTA; CDR2 reads FQGNSA. The CDR3 contains 11 residues. With 5 bases removed from V and 11 bases from J, the gap between germline ends came to 12 bases. The CDR3 DNA reads TGTGCCAGCAGCGCCACAGGGTCCGCTTTCTTT. Translated, it gives CASSATGSAFF.

V usage is TRBV5-6 and J usage is TRBJ2-7, with D tentatively TRBD1 (5 bases). Germline V gene data show CDR1 as SGHDT and CDR2 as YYEEEE. This CDR3 contains 13 residues. V was pared by 4 bases and J by 3 bases, with 11 bases between. The CDR3 sequence: CASSPTDLYEQYF. CDR3 nucleotides: TGTGCCAGCAGCCCGACAGATCTCTACGAGCAGTACTTC.

There are a few counts of this clone. J is TRBJ1-2 and V is TRBV7-9; TRBD1 matches at 12 bases. V lost 0 bases to trimming and J lost 5 bases; unmatched junction nucleotides: 1. The V gene's germline CDR1 is SEHNR and CDR2 FQNEAQ (reference sequence). The CDR3 sequence is 15 residues long. In DNA form, the CDR3 reads TGTGCCAGCAGCTTAGCGGGACAGGGGGCTTATGGCTACACCTTC. It codes for CASSLAGQGAYGYTF.

The chain uses TRBV19 and TRBJ1-5; 7 bases are a match to TRBD1. The CDR3 runs 13 residues. Per germline, CDR1 LNHDA and CDR2 SQIVND (reference sequence). CDR3 sequence: CALGGGGNQPQHF. DNA of the CDR3: TGTGCGCTAGGGGGCGGGGGCAATCAGCCCCAGCATTTT.

This clone came up once. The V gene is TRBV3-1 (or the pseudogene TRBV3-2), the J gene TRBJ1-6, with TRBD1 as a possible D gene (6 bases). The CDR3 runs to 16 residues. The germline V and J ends were trimmed by 0 bases and 10 bases, with 16 bases remaining between them. Germline CDR1 LGHDT, CDR2 YNNKEL (reference sequence). Here the CDR3 reads CASSQDGGALCSPLHF. The CDR3 DNA is TGTGCCAGCAGCCAAGATGGGGGGGCTCTCTGCTCACCCCTCCACTTT.

This clone has more than one count but fewer than ten. The DNA for the CDR3 is TGTGCCAGAGGGACTGCCCAGTACTTC. Its protein product is CARGTAQYF. V is TRBV2 and J is TRBJ2-5; a possible D gene is TRBD2 (6 bases). In germline, CDR1 is SNHLY, CDR2 FYNNEI. Trimming stripped 9 bases from V and 9 bases from J, with 8 bases between. This CDR3 has 9 amino acids.

V gene TRBV5-1 combines with J gene TRBJ2-7; TRBD1 aligns across 9 bases. CDR1 and CDR2 from the germline V gene are SGHRS and YFSETQ. CDR3 length: 15 residues. Trimming removed 1 base from V and 0 bases from J; junction bases left unmatched: 2. The CDR3 region has the DNA TGCGCCAGCAGCTTGACAGGGGGCTTCTCCTACGAGCAGTACTTC. As protein: CASSLTGGFSYEQYF. The variable domain in full, completed from reference TRBV5-1 and TRBJ2-7, reads KAGVTQTPRYLIKTRGQQVTLSCSPISGHRSVSWYQQTPGQGLQFLFEYFSETQRNKGNFPGRFSGRQFSNSRSEMNVSTLELGDSALYLCASSLTGGFSYEQYFGPGTRLTVT.

The gene calls are TRBV15 and TRBJ2-2; 10 bases line up with TRBD2. V gave up 0 bases and J gave up 4 bases; unmatched junction bases: 2. There are 16 residues in the CDR3. From germline, CDR1 is LNHNV and CDR2 YYDKDF (reference sequence). The CDR3 sequence: CATSREAGGLTGELFF. CDR3 nucleotides: TGTGCCACCAGCAGAGAAGCGGGAGGGCTCACCGGGGAGCTGTTTTTT. The full variable domain, rest sourced from reference TRBV15 and TRBJ2-2, is DAMVIQNPRYQVTQFGKPVTLSCSQTLNHNVMYWYQQKSSQAPKLLFHYYDKDFNNEADTPDNFQSRRPNTSFCFLDIRSPGLGDTAMYLCATSREAGGLTGELFFGEGSRLTVL.

V usage is TRBV2 and J usage is TRBJ2-7; 7 nucleotides align to TRBD1. The CDR3 contains 15 residues. Germline V gene sequence: CDR1 SNHLY, CDR2 FYNNEI. Trimming at V came to 7 bases and at J to 4 bases, leaving 13 bases not matched to a gene. CDR3 sequence (DNA): TGTGCCAGCAAATACAGGGGTCCCGGCTTGTACGAGCAGTACTTC. Translation: CASKYRGPGLYEQYF.

The rearrangement links TRBV7-8 to TRBJ2-1, with 7 bases that match TRBD2. V shed 8 bases, J shed 9 bases, and the junction held 13 bases outside the gene matches. Germline CDR1 is SGHVS and CDR2 is FQNEAQ. CDR3 length equals 14 residues. The chain's CDR3 is CASSRLAGAGEQFF. The DNA for the CDR3 is TGTGCCAGCTCACGGCTGGCGGGAGCGGGTGAGCAGTTCTTC.

The CDR3 here is CATSRTSPGGADEQYF. For the CDR3, the DNA is TGTGCCACCAGCAGAACTTCACCGGGGGGAGCCGACGAGCAGTACTTC. The chain has TRBV15 and TRBJ2-7; 7 bases fit TRBD2. The CDR3 length is 16 residues. Germline V gene data show CDR1 as LNHNV and CDR2 as YYDKDF (reference sequence). Losses at the gene ends were 2 bases for V and 5 bases for J; bases not matched to a gene: 12.

This chain uses TRBV5-1 with TRBJ1-3; TRBD1 matches 8 bases. Germline values: CDR1 SGHRS, CDR2 YFSETQ. The CDR3 sequence is 15 residues long. V gave up 4 bases and J gave up 0 bases; unmatched junction bases: 3. The CDR3 here is CASSTGTGSGNTIYF. DNA for the CDR3: TGCGCCAGCAGCACCGGGACAGGCTCTGGAAACACCATATATTTT.

The gene calls are TRBV4-3 and TRBJ2-7; D call uncertain. Trimming stripped 0 bases from V and 6 bases from J, with 12 bases between. The CDR3 totals 14 residues. The V gene's germline CDR1 is LGHNA and CDR2 YSLEER. The DNA of the CDR3 is TGCGCCAGCAGCCAAGATCGGAGTATAGGCGAGCAGTACTTC. Its translation is CASSQDRSIGEQYF.

V and J are TRBV27 and TRBJ1-4, with 7 bases matching TRBD1. Losses at the gene ends were 6 bases for V and 5 bases for J; bases not matched to a gene: 9. Per germline, CDR1 MNHEY and CDR2 SMNVEV (reference sequence). CDR3 length: 15 amino acids. CDR3 nucleotide sequence: TGTGCCAGCAGACCCGCCGGGACAGTCAATGAAAAACTGTTTTTT. Amino acid sequence: CASRPAGTVNEKLFF.

This chain joins TRBV30 and TRBJ2-7; D gene ambiguous. The CDR3 spans 12 residues. Trimming cost V 1 base and J 3 bases, with 7 bases left between them. Germline V CDR1 and CDR2: GTSNPN, SVGIG (reference sequence). The CDR3 region is CAWSEQVYEQYF. The CDR3 DNA follows: TGTGCCTGGAGTGAGCAGGTCTACGAGCAGTACTTC.

This clone was counted at least ten times. The chain carries TRBV4-1 and TRBJ2-7; weak D call: TRBD1 (6 bases). Germline CDR1 reads MGHRA; CDR2 reads YSYEKL. The CDR3 extends over 15 amino acids. Trimming cost V 4 bases and J 0 bases, with 13 bases left between them. CDR3 nucleotide sequence: TGCGCCAGCAGCCCCCCCGGACAGAGCTCCTACGAGCAGTACTTC. This gives the protein CASSPPGQSSYEQYF.

The table lists this clone with a few counts. This chain connects TRBV27 to TRBJ2-7; possibly TRBD1 for D (7 bases). The length of the CDR3 is 15 residues. Germline V gives CDR1 MNHEY, CDR2 SMNVEV (reference sequence). The ends were cut back, 6 bases at V and 0 bases at J, with 15 bases in the middle. As DNA, the CDR3 is TGTGCCAGCAGCTGGGCGGGGACAGCCTCCTACGAGCAGTACTTC. Translation gives CASSWAGTASYEQYF.

This clone was seen a few times. The chain couples TRBV19 to TRBJ2-7; D is unresolved. V lost 6 bases and J 3 bases, leaving 15 bases between the germline ends. Germline CDR1 LNHDA, CDR2 SQIVND (reference sequence). The CDR3 spans 14 residues. The CDR3 loop reads CASSPRLSDYEQYF. DNA of the CDR3: TGTGCCAGTAGCCCCCGTTTGTCAGACTACGAGCAGTACTTC.

This chain joins TRBV19 and TRBJ1-6; D gene unclear. Germline-derived CDR1 and CDR2 are LNHDA and SQIVND (reference sequence). The length of the CDR3 is 13 residues. V lost 5 bases to trimming and J lost 8 bases, with 10 bases between them. The CDR3: CASSPDGYSPLHF. The CDR3 DNA reads TGTGCCAGTAGTCCCGACGGGTATTCACCCCTCCACTTT. Based on the CDR3 plus reference TRBV19 and TRBJ1-6, the full variable domain is DGGITQSPKYLFRKEGQNVTLSCEQNLNHDAMYWYRQDPGQGLRLIYYSQIVNDFQKGDIAEGYSVSREKKESFPLTVTSAQKNPTAFYLCASSPDGYSPLHFGNGTRLTVT.

CDR3 DNA sequence: TGTGCCAGCAACCCCCCGGGTAACTATGGCTACACCTTC. Encoded protein: CASNPPGNYGYTF. The V call is TRBV12-3 or TRBV12-4, the J call TRBJ1-2, with unresolved D. Trimming shortened V by 7 bases and J by 1 base, and 10 bases separated the two germline ends. The CDR3 sequence is 13 residues long.

This chain uses TRBV6-2 or TRBV6-3 with TRBJ2-2; D call uncertain. This CDR3 is built from 16 residues. Germline V gene data show CDR1 as MNHEY and CDR2 as SVGEGT. V lost 2 bases and J lost 4, with 14 bases in between. CDR3 sequence reads: CASSYVVASPTGELFF. CDR3 bases: TGTGCCAGCAGTTACGTGGTAGCTTCGCCCACCGGGGAGCTGTTTTTT.

V usage is TRBV6-6 and J usage is TRBJ2-1; 7 bases map to TRBD2. CDR1 and CDR2 (germline): MNHNY, SVGAGI (reference sequence). V was clipped by 6 bases and J by 7 bases; unmatched bases: 15. The CDR3 is 16 amino acids. In nucleotides, the CDR3 is TGTGCCAGCAGCGATGTCTTAGGGGCGGGAGTAAATGAGCAGTTCTTC. Encoded protein: CASSDVLGAGVNEQFF.

V gene TRBV15 combines with J gene TRBJ2-2, with D uncertain. The CDR3 loop spans 14 amino acids. Germline-derived CDR1 and CDR2 are LNHNV and YYDKDF (reference sequence). V was cut by 8 bases and J by 3 bases, with 13 bases left in between. Here the CDR3 DNA reads TGTGCCACCCGTGGCGGATTTGACACCGGGGAGCTGTTTTTT. This translates into CATRGGFDTGELFF.

This clone was found once. J is TRBJ2-1 and V is TRBV24-1; 7 nucleotides agree with TRBD2. V shed 4 bases and J 6 bases; nucleotides not matched to a gene: 8. The germline gives CDR1 KGHDR, CDR2 SFDVKD. The CDR3 consists of 15 residues. As DNA, the CDR3 is TGTGCCACCAGTGACCCCCGCGCGGGAGCCAATGAGCAGTTCTTC. It codes for CATSDPRAGANEQFF.

The chain uses TRBV12-3 or TRBV12-4 and TRBJ1-2; possibly TRBD1 for D (6 bases). The germline V and J ends were trimmed by 3 bases and 8 bases, with 10 bases remaining between them. The CDR3 has 12 residues. The CDR3 DNA reads TGTGCCAGCAGTTTTAGCCAGGGGGGCTACACCTTC. Translated, it gives CASSFSQGGYTF.

The chain recombines TRBV7-9 with TRBJ1-2, with TRBD1 as a possible D gene (5 bases). The CDR3 is 12 residues long. Germline V gene sequence: CDR1 SEHNR, CDR2 FQNEAQ (reference sequence). Trimming took off 3 bases at V and 7 bases at J, with 9 bases between the two ends. CDR3 amino acids: CASSFAGGGYTF. The CDR3 DNA reads TGTGCCAGCAGCTTCGCGGGGGGTGGCTACACCTTC.

The table lists this clone with a count of one. The chain recombines TRBV19 with TRBJ2-5; 7 bases fit TRBD2. Per germline, CDR1 LNHDA and CDR2 SQIVND (reference sequence). Unmatched junction bases numbered 5, after V lost 8 bases and J lost 2 bases. The CDR3 sequence is 13 residues long. Here the CDR3 reads CASSGGSQETQYF. The DNA for the CDR3 is TGTGCCAGTTCCGGGGGGTCTCAAGAGACCCAGTACTTC.